This paragraph covers one T cell receptor beta chain sequence. What it binds is unknown. The CDR3 has 12 residues. Trimming left V 0 bases short and J 8 bases short, with 8 bases between. Germline CDR1 and CDR2: SGHDT and YYEEEE. These data belong to a study of T-cell memory formation after mild COVID-19. Study-level points and caveats: CD4+ contracting clones were mainly CM and EM; CD8+ ones, EMRA. That cross-reactive memory joined was suggested by some responding clones appearing in pre-infection memory.

TCRdb re-called the 5' RACE reads through MiXCR, storing one row per CDR3 protein. The repertoire includes a few hundred thousand distinct CDR3 sequences, approximately 15% of them detected once, and about 22% sits in the top ten. This chain joins TRBV5-6 and TRBJ1-2; D is unclear. The clonotype comes from a man younger than 30 who had mild COVID-19 (a few samples of this study predate the infection). Cell type and time point are not known. The sequencing sample was made of PBMCs or a T cell subset sorted from them (not recorded which). CDR3 nucleotide sequence: TGTGCCAGCAGCTTGGGGTCCGTAGGCTACACCTTC. Encoded protein: CASSLGSVGYTF.